This paragraph reports one TCR beta chain. Clones were sequenced by immunoSEQ multiplex PCR, and TCRdb holds only the in-frame ones, with some missing. The sample shows tens of thousands of clones, nearly 90% of them seen only once. This CDR3 contains 20 residues. With 0 bases clipped from V and 0 bases from J, the junction kept 12 bases outside the gene matches. Germline lookup yields CDR1 LGHNT and CDR2 FRNRAP. The source of the sample is a study of T cell changes during pregnancy in multiple sclerosis. The rearrangement links TRBV12-5 to TRBJ2-1; TRBD2 matches at 9 bases. The source was peripheral blood, collected in the first trimester of pregnancy. This receptor was taken from a female donor with multiple sclerosis, enrolled in a pregnancy study. As DNA, the CDR3 is TGTGCTAGTGGTTTGGTACCCCTCAGGGTAGCGGGAGTCTCCTACAATGAGCAGTTCTTC. It yields the protein CASGLVPLRVAGVSYNEQFF.